This is a list of T cell receptor beta chains from one sample in a study of beta chain features in type 1 diabetes. Generated by immunoSEQ multiplex PCR, the TCRdb table keeps only in-frame clones and is missing some. The table includes 300,000 to 350,000 clones, 8% detected once. Material for sequencing was central memory CD4+ T cells from blood. The source of these receptors is a woman aged 18 to 35 in good health. Both conserved end residues are part of each CDR3. D genes are given only for firm matches. Size tells how often a clone was seen (once, few, many) or the class of an expanded clone, and some rows leave it out.

clone_size	v_call	j_call	d_call	cdr3_aa	cdr3_nt
few	TRBV9	TRBJ2-7	NA	CASSYTSSGPYEQYF	TGTGCCAGCAGCTATACTTCCAGCGGGCCTTACGAGCAGTACTTC
few	TRBV11-2	TRBJ2-5	NA	CASSHRPGQETQYF	TGTGCCAGCAGCCACCGCCCGGGGCAAGAGACCCAGTACTTC
few	TRBV5-5	TRBJ2-5	NA	CASSLGTARETQYF	TGTGCCAGCAGCTTAGGGACCGCCAGGGAGACCCAGTACTTC
NA	TRBV18	TRBJ2-1	TRBD2	CASSPNGGLAGANEQFF	TGTGCCAGCTCACCAAATGGCGGACTAGCGGGGGCTAATGAGCAGTTCTTC
NA	TRBV5-1	TRBJ1-1	TRBD1	CASTTHGTGTTRAFF	TGCGCCAGCACCACTCACGGGACAGGGACTACTCGGGCTTTCTTT
few	TRBV11-2	TRBJ2-1	NA	CASSPRRWANEQFF	TGTGCCAGCAGCCCCAGACGGTGGGCCAATGAGCAGTTCTTC
few	TRBV15	TRBJ1-2	TRBD1	CATSSRQGHNYGYTF	TGTGCCACCAGCAGTAGACAGGGCCATAACTATGGCTACACCTTC
NA	TRBV7-8	TRBJ1-1	NA	CASSLPRGKWNTEAFF	TGTGCCAGCAGCCTCCCCAGGGGCAAGTGGAACACTGAAGCTTTCTTT
many	TRBV10-3	TRBJ2-1	NA	CAISETTDRHGQFF	TGTGCCATCAGTGAGACTACCGATCGCCACGGGCAGTTCTTC
NA	TRBV6-1	TRBJ1-5	NA	CASDRGIYSNQPQHF	TGTGCCAGCGATCGGGGGATCTATAGCAATCAGCCCCAGCATTTT
NA	TRBV15	TRBJ2-5	NA	CATSRATGTLGETQYF	TGTGCCACCAGCAGAGCTACAGGGACTCTCGGGGAGACCCAGTACTTC
many	TRBV4-3	TRBJ2-1	TRBD2	CASSQDLTSGSYEQFF	TGCGCCAGCAGCCAAGATTTGACTAGCGGGAGCTATGAGCAGTTCTTC
few	TRBV7-3	TRBJ1-1	TRBD1	CASSFGTGTEAFF	TGTGCCAGCAGCTTTGGGACAGGCACTGAAGCTTTCTTT
few	TRBV5-1	TRBJ2-5	NA	CASSLPEETQYF	TGCGCCAGCAGCTTGCCGGAAGAGACCCAGTACTTC
few	TRBV15	TRBJ2-7	TRBD2	CATSRARTSGTYEQYF	TGTGCCACCAGCAGAGCCCGGACTAGCGGCACCTACGAGCAGTACTTC
many	TRBV18	TRBJ2-7	NA	CASSLSQTYEQYF	TGTGCCAGCTCACTCTCCCAGACCTACGAGCAGTACTTC
many	TRBV4-3	TRBJ2-7	NA	CASSQEEDYEQYF	TGCGCCAGCAGCCAAGAAGAGGACTACGAGCAGTACTTC
many	TRBV7-3	TRBJ1-1	NA	CASRGSIGSEAFF	TGTGCCAGTCGGGGCTCAATCGGGTCTGAAGCTTTCTTT
NA	TRBV4-2	TRBJ1-1	TRBD1	CASSQGQGATEAFF	TGTGCCAGCAGCCAAGGACAGGGGGCCACTGAAGCTTTCTTT
NA	TRBV11-2	TRBJ2-5	TRBD2	CASSSWRRGGQETQYF	TGTGCCAGCAGCTCATGGAGGCGGGGGGGCCAAGAGACCCAGTACTTC
few	TRBV28	TRBJ2-7	NA	CASSSNRYEQYF	TGTGCCAGCAGCTCGAACAGATACGAGCAGTACTTC
many	TRBV7-2	TRBJ2-2	NA	CASSQRDPRAGELFF	TGTGCCAGCAGCCAAAGGGACCCCAGGGCCGGGGAGCTGTTTTTT
NA	TRBV7-2	TRBJ2-1	NA	CASSTFSYNEQFF	TGTGCCAGCAGCACCTTCTCCTACAATGAGCAGTTCTTC
NA	TRBV11-2	TRBJ2-3	NA	CASSLALASDTQYF	TGTGCCAGCAGCTTAGCTCTAGCCTCAGATACGCAGTATTTT
NA	TRBV5-6	TRBJ2-4	NA	CASSFLFNGQNKNIQYF	TGTGCCAGCAGCTTCCTCTTCAACGGACAGAACAAAAACATTCAGTACTTC
NA	TRBV6-5	TRBJ2-7	NA	CASTSPGVPREQYF	TGTGCCAGCACATCTCCGGGGGTGCCGCGCGAGCAGTACTTC
NA	TRBV25-1	TRBJ2-5	NA	CASSDSRHFQETQYF	TGTGCCAGCAGTGATTCACGGCATTTCCAAGAGACCCAGTACTTC
NA	TRBV6-6	TRBJ2-1	NA	CASSSGVEQFF	TGTGCCAGCAGTTCAGGAGTTGAGCAGTTCTTC
few	TRBV7-8	TRBJ1-2	NA	CASSFGGGPYGYTF	TGTGCCAGCAGCTTTGGAGGGGGTCCCTATGGCTACACCTTC
few	TRBV28	TRBJ1-4	NA	CASSHEEINEKLFF	TGTGCCAGCAGTCACGAGGAGATTAATGAAAAACTGTTTTTT
few	TRBV18	TRBJ2-3	TRBD2	CASSRGISGNVDTQYF	TGTGCCAGCTCCCGGGGCATTAGCGGGAACGTGGATACGCAGTATTTT
NA	TRBV18	TRBJ2-7	NA	CASSNIVIGSSEQYF	TGTGCCAGCTCGAACATAGTGATAGGTTCTTCCGAGCAGTACTTC
few	TRBV4-3	TRBJ2-7	NA	CASSQELRSYEQYF	TGCGCCAGCAGCCAAGAGTTACGCTCCTACGAGCAGTACTTC
NA	TRBV9	TRBJ2-2	NA	CASSVASAGELFF	TGTGCCAGCAGCGTAGCTAGTGCCGGGGAGCTGTTTTTT
NA	TRBV6-6	TRBJ2-3	TRBD1	CASSPHTGAGYF	TGTGCCAGCAGTCCCCACACAGGGGCGGGGTATTTT
few	TRBV28	TRBJ2-7	TRBD2	CASSPGLAGAYEQYF	TGTGCCAGCAGCCCGGGACTAGCGGGAGCTTACGAGCAGTACTTC
few	TRBV9	TRBJ2-6	NA	CASSVGAGTGANVLTF	TGTGCCAGCAGCGTAGGGGCAGGTACCGGGGCCAACGTCCTGACTTTC
NA	TRBV4-3	TRBJ2-1	NA	CASSRQGGSYNEQFF	TGCGCCAGCAGCCGCCAGGGGGGGTCCTACAATGAGCAGTTCTTC
NA	TRBV18	TRBJ2-7	NA	CASSPSEGSGYEQYF	TGTGCCAGCTCACCATCCGAGGGATCGGGGTACGAGCAGTACTTC
few	TRBV7-2	TRBJ2-3	NA	CASSPFILSTDTQYF	TGTGCCAGCAGCCCCTTTATACTTAGCACAGATACGCAGTATTTT
NA	TRBV5-6	TRBJ1-3	NA	CASSLFMGNTIYF	TGTGCCAGCAGCTTGTTCATGGGAAACACCATATATTTT
NA	TRBV19	TRBJ2-5	NA	CASSKGYTETQYF	TGTGCCAGTAGTAAAGGGTATACGGAGACCCAGTACTTC